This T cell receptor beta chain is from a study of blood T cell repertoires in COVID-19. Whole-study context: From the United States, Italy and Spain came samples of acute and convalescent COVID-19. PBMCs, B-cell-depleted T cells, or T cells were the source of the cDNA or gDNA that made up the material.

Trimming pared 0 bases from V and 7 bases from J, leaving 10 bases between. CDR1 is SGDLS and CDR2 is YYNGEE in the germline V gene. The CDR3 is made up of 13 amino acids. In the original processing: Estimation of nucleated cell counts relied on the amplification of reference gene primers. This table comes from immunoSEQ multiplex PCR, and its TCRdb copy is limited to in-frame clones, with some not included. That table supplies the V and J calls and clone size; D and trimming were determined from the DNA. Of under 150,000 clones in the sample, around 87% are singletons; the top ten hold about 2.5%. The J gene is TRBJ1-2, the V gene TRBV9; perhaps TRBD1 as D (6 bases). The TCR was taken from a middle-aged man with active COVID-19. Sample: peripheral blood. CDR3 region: CASSVGAGVGYTF. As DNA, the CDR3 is TGTGCCAGCAGCGTAGGGGCAGGGGTTGGCTACACCTTC.